The next 18 T cell receptor beta chains were all read from a single sample in a study of blood T cell repertoires in COVID-19. Repertoires were generated with immunoSEQ multiplex PCR, while TCRdb's copy carries only in-frame clones and drops some. The table shows about 400,000 clones, with about 87% occurring only once. Material for sequencing was PBMCs or T cells enriched from blood (not recorded which). These receptors originate from a man aged 40-49 years in a cohort exposed to, infected with or recovered from COVID-19 (not recorded which).

V is TRBV28 and J is TRBJ1-1, with unresolved D. The CDR3 loop spans 14 amino acids. The germline V gene has CDR1 MDHEN and CDR2 SYDVKM. V dropped 6 bases and J dropped 0 bases, with 11 bases sitting between them. CDR3 DNA: TGTGCCAGCAGCCCTACAGCCATGAACACTGAAGCTTTCTTT. Residues: CASSPTAMNTEAFF.

V usage is TRBV19 and J usage is TRBJ2-7; D not certain. Germline lookup yields CDR1 LNHDA and CDR2 SQIVND (reference sequence). The CDR3 is made up of 16 amino acids. The ends were cut back, 2 bases at V and 0 bases at J, with 14 bases in the middle. CDR3 region: CASSISAGFFSYEQYF. In nucleotides, the CDR3 is TGTGCCAGTAGTATATCGGCAGGATTCTTCTCCTACGAGCAGTACTTC.

V is TRBV5-1 and J is TRBJ2-3; 8 positions agree with TRBD2. The J segment lost 3 bases and the V segment lost 2 bases, leaving 5 bases of the junction unmatched. Looked up from germline, CDR1 is SGHRS and CDR2 is YFSETQ. The CDR3 loop spans 15 amino acids. The CDR3 DNA sequence: TGCGCCAGCAGCTTTCCGGGACTAGAAACAGATACGCAGTATTTT. Its translation is CASSFPGLETDTQYF.

This chain links TRBV3-1 (or the pseudogene TRBV3-2) with TRBJ2-7, with unresolved D. Deletions cut 5 bases from V and 9 bases from J, with 14 bases between. The CDR3 is 12 amino acids. In germline, CDR1 is LGHDT, CDR2 YNNKEL (reference sequence). The DNA of the CDR3 is TGTGCCAGCAGCGATCTTGCGGTCGGGCAGTACTTC. Translating gives CASSDLAVGQYF.

The rearrangement links TRBV4-2 to TRBJ1-2; D not certain. The CDR3 extends over 12 amino acids. Deletions cut 4 bases from V and 6 bases from J, with 9 bases between. CDR1 and CDR2 (germline): LGHNA, YNFKEQ. CDR3: CASSPQNDGYTF. The CDR3 DNA sequence: TGTGCCAGCAGCCCACAGAATGATGGCTACACCTTC.

V and J are TRBV6-6 and TRBJ2-6; 7 bases are a match to TRBD1. Losses at the gene ends were 6 bases for V and 4 bases for J; bases not matched to a gene: 9. In germline, CDR1 is MNHNY, CDR2 SVGAGI (reference sequence). The CDR3 length is 16 residues. The CDR3 region is CASSIQGLAGANVLTF. CDR3 bases: TGTGCCAGCAGCATACAGGGGCTGGCGGGGGCCAACGTCCTGACTTTC.

The chain combines TRBV7-8 with TRBJ2-1, with 8 bases lining up with TRBD1. This CDR3 comprises 14 residues. J was trimmed by 5 bases and V by 5 bases; bases with no gene match: 5. Germline assignment: CDR1 SGHVS and CDR2 FQNEAQ. CDR3 nucleotides: TGTGCCAGCAGCCCCCGACAGGGGCACAATGAGCAGTTCTTC. The encoded protein is CASSPRQGHNEQFF.

The chain couples TRBV7-9 to TRBJ1-2; D may be TRBD1 (5 bases). The CDR3 loop spans 16 amino acids. The germline V and J ends were trimmed by 5 bases and 0 bases, with 16 bases remaining between them. Germline V gene sequence: CDR1 SEHNR, CDR2 FQNEAQ (reference sequence). The CDR3 loop reads CASSPRDSWTNYGYTF. In nucleotides, the CDR3 is TGTGCCAGCAGCCCCAGGGATAGTTGGACTAACTATGGCTACACCTTC.

This clone has a single count. This chain joins TRBV15 and TRBJ2-7; 9 positions agree with TRBD2. From germline, CDR1 is LNHNV and CDR2 YYDKDF (reference sequence). The CDR3 length is 13 residues. V was pared by 6 bases and J by 2 bases, with 2 bases of the junction left unmatched. As DNA, the CDR3 is TGTGCCACCAGGACTAGCGGCACCTACGAGCAGTACTTC. Its translation is CATRTSGTYEQYF.

The rearrangement links TRBV15 to TRBJ2-7; TRBD1 agrees at 9 bases. In germline, CDR1 is LNHNV, CDR2 YYDKDF (reference sequence). The length of the CDR3 is 16 residues. The ends lost 0 bases at V and 5 bases at J; junction bases unmatched: 8. The CDR3 DNA reads as TGTGCCACCAGCAGAGAGTTACAGGGGGCCAGAGACGAGCAGTACTTC. Protein product: CATSRELQGARDEQYF.

The genes are TRBV5-6 and TRBJ1-2; TRBD1 aligns across 9 bases. V was pared by 4 bases and J by 0 bases, with 10 bases of the junction left unmatched. The CDR3 has 17 residues. Germline values: CDR1 SGHDT, CDR2 YYEEEE. The CDR3 DNA reads as TGTGCCAGCAGCCCGCCCGGGACAGGGATAGCTAACTATGGCTACACCTTC. Encoded protein: CASSPPGTGIANYGYTF.

The chain combines TRBV10-1 with TRBJ2-3; D call uncertain. Germline V lookup: CDR1 WNHNN, CDR2 SYGVQD (reference sequence). This CDR3 contains 12 residues. V was cut by 6 bases and J by 5 bases, with 9 bases left in between. The CDR3 sequence: CASSRPGDTQYF. The CDR3 bases are TGCGCCAGCAGCCGCCCCGGAGATACGCAGTATTTT.

J is TRBJ2-1 and V is TRBV7-6, with TRBD2 matching 10 bases. This CDR3 comprises 16 residues. The V gene's germline CDR1 is SGHVS and CDR2 FNYEAQ. Trimming cost V 2 bases and J 1 base; bases outside gene matches: 2. The CDR3 reads CASSLKAGGSYNEQFF. For the CDR3, the DNA is TGTGCCAGCAGCTTAAAAGCGGGAGGGTCCTACAATGAGCAGTTCTTC.

As to this clone: The sample contains more than one DNA sequence encoding this CDR3. This chain uses TRBV5-4 with TRBJ2-1; 9 nucleotides line up with TRBD1. The germline V gene encodes CDR1 SGHNT and CDR2 YYREEE (reference sequence). The CDR3 contains 14 residues. J gave up 4 bases and V 4 bases, and 3 bases lay outside the gene matches. DNA of the CDR3: TGTGCCAGCAGCCCGGACAGGGGTTACAATGAGCAGTTCTTC. Encoded protein: CASSPDRGYNEQFF.

In this sample, this clone turned up once. The chain carries TRBV7-2 and TRBJ1-3; TRBD1 agrees at 8 bases. CDR1 and CDR2 from the germline V gene are SGHTA and FQGNSA. V dropped 3 bases and J dropped 0; count of bases not matched to a gene: 4. This CDR3 contains 16 residues. The CDR3 nucleotides read TGTGCCAGCAGCTTTTCCACAGGGGGCTCTGGAAACACCATATATTTT. The encoded protein is CASSFSTGGSGNTIYF.

The gene calls are TRBV2 and TRBJ2-7; maybe TRBD1 (6 bases). The CDR3 covers 14 residues. Trimming left V 7 bases short and J 1 base short, with 14 bases between. Germline CDR1 is SNHLY and CDR2 is FYNNEI. CDR3 residues: CASTPLTGSYEQYF. The CDR3 coding sequence is TGTGCCAGCACCCCTCTGACAGGTTCCTACGAGCAGTACTTC.

Concerning this clone: Other DNA sequences in this sample translate to the same CDR3. The rearrangement uses TRBV25-1 and TRBJ2-7, with unresolved D. CDR1 is MGHDK, CDR2 SYGVNS, per germline. CDR3 length: 11 residues. V was pared by 4 bases and J by 4 bases, with 5 bases between. The CDR3 spells CASSALYEQYF. As DNA, the CDR3 is TGTGCCAGCAGTGCCCTTTACGAGCAGTACTTC.

There are a few counts of this clone. The chain employs TRBV7-3 and TRBJ1-3, with 7 bases that match TRBD1. CDR3 length: 16 amino acids. Germline assignment: CDR1 SGHTA and CDR2 FQGTGA. J lost 2 bases, V lost 0 bases, and 4 bases had no gene match. The CDR3 DNA sequence: TGTGCCAGCAGCTTAACCGCCGGGACAGCTGGAAACACCATATATTTT. Residues: CASSLTAGTAGNTIYF.